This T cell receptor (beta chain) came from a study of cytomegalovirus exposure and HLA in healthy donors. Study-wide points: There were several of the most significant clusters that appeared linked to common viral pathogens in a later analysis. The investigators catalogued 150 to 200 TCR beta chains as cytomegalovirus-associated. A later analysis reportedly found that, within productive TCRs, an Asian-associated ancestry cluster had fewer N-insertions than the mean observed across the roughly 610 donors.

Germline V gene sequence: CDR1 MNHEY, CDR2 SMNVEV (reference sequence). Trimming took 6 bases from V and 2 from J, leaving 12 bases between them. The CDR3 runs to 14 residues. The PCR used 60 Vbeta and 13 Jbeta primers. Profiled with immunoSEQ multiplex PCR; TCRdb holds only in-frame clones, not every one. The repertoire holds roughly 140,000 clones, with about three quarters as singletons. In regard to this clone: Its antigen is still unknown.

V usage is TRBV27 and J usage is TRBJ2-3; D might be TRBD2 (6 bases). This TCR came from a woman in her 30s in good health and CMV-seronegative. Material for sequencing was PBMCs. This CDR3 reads CASSWDSTTDTQYF. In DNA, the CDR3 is TGTGCCAGCAGCTGGGACTCAACCACAGATACGCAGTATTTT.